The T cell receptor beta chain described here comes from a study of Ad26.COV2.S vaccination and SARS-CoV-2 variants. CDR1 is PRHDT and CDR2 is FYEKMQ in the germline V gene (reference sequence). There are 15 residues in the CDR3. V dropped 5 bases and J dropped 0 bases, with 8 bases sitting between them. The treatment is: 15 to 20 received Ad26.COV2.S at low or high dose, single or two shots; a few received placebo; per-sample allocation not given. It was on day 63 after the first vaccine or placebo injection that samples were taken. Note on this clone: Its antigen is not known.

TCRdb's copy holds only in-frame clones and misses some; the assay was immunoSEQ multiplex PCR. The sample includes some 330,000 clones, almost 90% seen only once; the top ten take 5.5%. The study's findings and limits: Breadth, reportedly substantial, characterized the spike-specific CD8+ and CD4+ T cell responses after vaccination.

The clonotype comes from a person aged 18-65 years who received the Ad26.COV2.S COVID-19 vaccine or a placebo. The sample here was peripheral blood, taken in a trial of Ad26.COV2.S vaccine versus placebo. The V call is TRBV13, the J call TRBJ2-6; D not resolved. In DNA form, the CDR3 reads TGTGCCAGCAGCCTACTTTCCTCTGGGGCCAACGTCCTGACTTTC. Its protein product is CASSLLSSGANVLTF.